The 4 T cell receptor beta chains reported below all come from one sample, sequenced in a study of CD8 T cells in ankylosing spondylitis. Whole-study findings and limits: A motif in TCR beta, a set of about eight highly homologous variants, appeared characteristic of ankylosing spondylitis blood.

Each CDR3 protein gets one entry after TCRdb re-called the 5' RACE reads with MiXCR. Among about 800,000 distinct CDR3 sequences listed, 12% were seen once. Their antigen targets remain unknown. Sequencing input: blood, either unsorted or a sorted T cell fraction (not recorded which). The receptors were sampled from a male donor with ankylosing spondylitis.

This clonotype showed up just a few times. The genes are TRBV20-1 and TRBJ2-7; 10 nucleotides agree with TRBD2. V was pared by 5 bases and J by 5 bases, with 6 bases of the junction left unmatched. The CDR3 contains 13 residues. Germline V gene lookup returns CDR1 DFQATT and CDR2 SNEGSKA (reference sequence). CDR3 in amino acids: CSAPGLATDEQYF. The CDR3 nucleotides are TGCAGTGCTCCGGGACTAGCGACCGACGAGCAGTACTTC.

This clonotype was counted between two and nine times. The V and J genes are TRBV4-2 and TRBJ2-3, with TRBD2 identical over 14 bases. V lost 4 bases and J lost 5; bases outside the gene matches: 2. The CDR3 has 15 amino acids. CDR1 and CDR2 from the germline V gene are LGHNA and YNFKEQ. For the CDR3, the DNA is TGTGCCAGCAGCCCGACTAGCGGGAGGGAAGATACGCAGTATTTT. This encodes CASSPTSGREDTQYF.

The rearrangement links TRBV5-1 to TRBJ1-1; TRBD1 aligns across 10 bases. The CDR3 totals 16 residues. J lost 5 bases, V lost 2 bases, and 9 bases had no gene match. Germline V gene lookup returns CDR1 SGHRS and CDR2 YFSETQ. This CDR3 is CASSFGQGEVWTEAFF. CDR3 coding DNA: TGCGCCAGCAGCTTCGGACAGGGGGAGGTGTGGACTGAAGCTTTCTTT.

This clonotype was counted a few times. This rearrangement joins TRBV20-1 to TRBJ2-1; TRBD2 aligns across 11 bases. V was clipped by 4 bases and J by 0 bases; unmatched bases: 8. Per the germline V gene, CDR1 is DFQATT and CDR2 is SNEGSKA (reference sequence). This CDR3 has 17 residues. The CDR3 loop is CSAKTSGRAGSYNEQFF. The CDR3 nucleotides are TGCAGTGCTAAAACTAGCGGGAGAGCGGGCTCCTACAATGAGCAGTTCTTC.